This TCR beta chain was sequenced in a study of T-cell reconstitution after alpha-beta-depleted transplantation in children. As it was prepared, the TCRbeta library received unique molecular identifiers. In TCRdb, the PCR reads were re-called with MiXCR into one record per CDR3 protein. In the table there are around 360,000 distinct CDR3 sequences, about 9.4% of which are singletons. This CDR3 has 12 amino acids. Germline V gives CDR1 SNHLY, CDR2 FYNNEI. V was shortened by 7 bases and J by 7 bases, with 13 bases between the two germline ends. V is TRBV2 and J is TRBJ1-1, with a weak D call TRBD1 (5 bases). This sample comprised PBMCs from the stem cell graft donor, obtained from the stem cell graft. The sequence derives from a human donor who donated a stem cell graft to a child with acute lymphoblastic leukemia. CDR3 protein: CASTREFSEAFF. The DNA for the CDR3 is TGTGCCAGCACCAGGGAGTTCAGTGAAGCTTTCTTT.